Presented here are 32 T cell receptor beta chains from one specimen sequenced in a study of cytomegalovirus exposure and HLA in healthy donors. The PCR made use of 60 Vbeta and 13 Jbeta primers. TCRdb's table, derived via immunoSEQ multiplex PCR, lists solely in-frame clones and lacks some. The table has 60,000 to 70,000 clones, roughly 73% seen once; the top ten hold approximately 5.4%. Sample: PBMCs. These receptors came from a male donor in good health and CMV-seropositive.

The V call is TRBV7-9, the J call TRBJ1-2; D possibly corresponds to TRBD1 (6 bases). The ends were cut back, 6 bases at V and 2 bases at J, with 22 bases in the middle. The CDR3 totals 17 residues. CDR1 SEHNR and CDR2 FQNEAQ come from the germline V gene (reference sequence). The CDR3 DNA reads as TGTGCCAGCAGTCCAAAAGGGGGTCAGAACTCCAACTATGGCTACACCTTC. Translation: CASSPKGGQNSNYGYTF.

The chain couples TRBV14 to TRBJ1-1; TRBD1 might be the D (6 bases). Between the trimmed V and J ends, which lost 0 bases and 9 bases, there was a span of 17 bases. The germline CDR1 and CDR2 sequences are SGHDN and FVKESK. CDR3 length: 15 residues. This CDR3 reads CASSQDLSGRGQAFF. CDR3 sequence (DNA): TGTGCCAGCAGCCAAGATCTCTCGGGGCGGGGGCAAGCTTTCTTT. Full variable domain (remainder filled in from reference TRBV14 and TRBJ1-1): EAGVTQFPSHSVIEKGQTVTLRCDPISGHDNLYWYRRVMGKEIKFLLHFVKESKQDESGMPNNRFLAERTGGTYSTLKVQPAELEDSGVYFCASSQDLSGRGQAFFGQGTRLTVV.

The CDR3 spells CASRPGTANTGELFF. In DNA form, the CDR3 reads TGTGCCAGCAGGCCCGGGACAGCGAACACCGGGGAGCTGTTTTTT. The gene calls are TRBV2 and TRBJ2-2; TRBD1 matches at 7 bases. This CDR3 is 15 amino acids long. Germline assignment: CDR1 SNHLY and CDR2 FYNNEI. With 6 bases clipped from V and 0 bases from J, the junction kept 4 bases outside the gene matches.

The J gene is TRBJ1-6, the V gene TRBV2; D remains unclear. Germline V gives CDR1 SNHLY, CDR2 FYNNEI. V was cut by 1 base and J by 9 bases, with 10 bases left in between. The CDR3 runs to 14 residues. CDR3 bases: TGTGCCAGCAGTGAAGGGGGAGAGAGTTCACCCCTCCACTTT. Amino acid sequence: CASSEGGESSPLHF.

CDR3: CASSLVTVGGNEQFF. In DNA, the CDR3 is TGTGCCAGCAGCTTAGTCACAGTGGGTGGCAATGAGCAGTTCTTC. The genes are TRBV11-2 and TRBJ2-1; D gene uncertain. CDR1 and CDR2 from the germline V gene are SGHAT and FQNNGV. The CDR3 sequence is 15 residues long. The V end lost 1 base, the J end lost 6 bases, and 13 bases lay between the germline ends.

The gene calls are TRBV5-1 and TRBJ1-1, with D possibly being TRBD1 (6 bases). Deletions cut 4 bases from V and 4 bases from J, with 20 bases between. The CDR3 is 16 amino acids. The germline gives CDR1 SGHRS, CDR2 YFSETQ. CDR3 DNA: TGCGCCAGCAGCGAAAGACAGGAATTGTTTAGCACTGAAGCTTTCTTT. Protein: CASSERQELFSTEAFF.

CDR3 amino acids: CASSQQYSGAGYNEQFF. In DNA form, the CDR3 reads TGTGCCAGCAGTCAGCAATATAGCGGGGCCGGGTACAATGAGCAGTTCTTC. This chain connects TRBV27 to TRBJ2-1; 8 positions match TRBD2. From germline, CDR1 is MNHEY and CDR2 SMNVEV (reference sequence). V trimming: 5 bases; J trimming: 4 bases; junction bases outside the gene matches: 13. This CDR3 has 17 residues.

The chain has TRBV4-2 and TRBJ2-1; D is possibly TRBD2 (7 bases). The CDR3 consists of 17 residues. Trimming cost V 4 bases and J 5 bases, with 21 bases left between them. In germline, CDR1 is LGHNA, CDR2 YNFKEQ. CDR3 nucleotides: TGTGCCAGCAGCCCTAGGGACAACGGGGGGCTCGACAATGAGCAGTTCTTC. The encoded protein is CASSPRDNGGLDNEQFF.

This clone was picked up a small number of times. V and J are TRBV15 and TRBJ1-1; possibly TRBD1 for D (6 bases). Germline CDR1 and CDR2: LNHNV and YYDKDF (reference sequence). CDR3 length equals 15 residues. V was trimmed by 3 bases and J by 1 base, leaving 12 bases between them. This chain's CDR3 is CATSRPRTANTEAFF. DNA of the CDR3: TGTGCCACCAGCAGGCCCCGGACAGCGAACACTGAAGCTTTCTTT.

The chain carries TRBV25-1 and TRBJ2-6; 9 bases are shared with TRBD1. The germline gives CDR1 MGHDK, CDR2 SYGVNS. This CDR3 is 18 amino acids long. V trimming: 3 bases; J trimming: 0 bases; junction bases outside the gene matches: 6. The DNA for the CDR3 is TGTGCCAGCAGTGAGGGGGACAGGGACTACTCTGGGGCCAACGTCCTGACTTTC. The encoded protein is CASSEGDRDYSGANVLTF. Full variable domain (outside the CDR3, taken from reference TRBV25-1 and TRBJ2-6): EADIYQTPRYLVIGTGKKITLECSQTMGHDKMYWYQQDPGMELHLIHYSYGVNSTEKGDLSSESTVSRIRTEHFPLTLESARPSHTSQYLCASSEGDRDYSGANVLTFGAGSRLTVL.

This clone was counted between two and nine times. The chain is built from TRBV19 and TRBJ1-2; tentative D call: TRBD1 (5 bases). CDR1 and CDR2 from the germline V gene are LNHDA and SQIVND (reference sequence). The CDR3 contains 13 residues. The ends were cut back, 8 bases at V and 8 bases at J, with 18 bases in the middle. The chain's CDR3 is CASHEGRQRGYTF. The CDR3 nucleotides are TGTGCCAGTCATGAGGGGAGGCAGCGAGGCTACACCTTC.

This rearrangement joins TRBV11-2 to TRBJ1-1; TRBD1 matches at 9 bases. The CDR3 has 16 amino acids. V lost 4 bases, J lost 6 bases, and 12 bases stayed unmatched. Germline CDR1 reads SGHAT; CDR2 reads FQNNGV. CDR3 protein: CASSSFGTGRTAEAFF. CDR3 bases: TGTGCCAGCAGCTCTTTCGGGACAGGGAGAACTGCTGAAGCTTTCTTT.

This rearrangement joins TRBV11-2 to TRBJ1-2; D not resolved. This CDR3 comprises 16 residues. V was cut by 1 base and J by 7 bases, with 19 bases left in between. Germline lookup yields CDR1 SGHAT and CDR2 FQNNGV. CDR3: CASSLGNLRSRGGYTF. CDR3 nucleotide sequence: TGTGCCAGCAGCTTAGGGAATTTACGGTCGCGGGGTGGCTACACCTTC.

The V and J genes are TRBV18 and TRBJ2-3, with a possible D match to TRBD1 (6 bases). Germline V gene data show CDR1 as KGHSH and CDR2 as LQKENI. This CDR3 is 15 amino acids long. V dropped 2 bases and J dropped 0 bases, with 9 bases sitting between them. For the CDR3, the DNA is TGTGCCAGCTCACCATGGGGGCCTAGCACAGATACGCAGTATTTT. Amino acid sequence: CASSPWGPSTDTQYF.

The chain carries TRBV7-8 and TRBJ1-1; D unclear. The CDR3 totals 12 residues. Trimming shortened V by 1 base and J by 6 bases, and 6 bases separated the two germline ends. Germline V gives CDR1 SGHVS, CDR2 FQNEAQ. CDR3 in amino acids: CASSLVSAEAFF. The CDR3 coding sequence is TGTGCCAGCAGCTTAGTTTCCGCTGAAGCTTTCTTT.

V is TRBV19 and J is TRBJ1-5; TRBD1 matches 8 bases. CDR1 and CDR2 (germline): LNHDA, SQIVND (reference sequence). Trimming at V came to 3 bases and at J to 1 base, leaving 17 bases not matched to a gene. This CDR3 is 20 amino acids long. CDR3 sequence reads: CASSIIEGRDRYDSNQPQHF. The CDR3 DNA follows: TGTGCCAGTAGTATTATTGAGGGTCGGGACAGGTACGACAGCAATCAGCCCCAGCATTTT.

This clone was detected only once. For the CDR3, the DNA is TGTGCCAGCAGCTTAACGGACAGACAAGAGACCCAGTACTTC. Its translation: CASSLTDRQETQYF. The genes are TRBV7-8 and TRBJ2-5; D is possibly TRBD1 (6 bases). Germline V gives CDR1 SGHVS, CDR2 FQNEAQ. Trimming stripped 2 bases from V and 2 bases from J, with 9 bases between. The CDR3 sequence is 14 residues long.

The sample holds a few counts of this clone. The chain employs TRBV18 and TRBJ2-7; maybe TRBD2 (6 bases). The ends were cut back, 3 bases at V and 4 bases at J, with 10 bases in the middle. The CDR3 totals 13 residues. Germline values: CDR1 KGHSH, CDR2 LQKENI. This CDR3 is CASSPGGRYEQYF. For the CDR3, the DNA is TGTGCCAGCTCACCCGGGGGAAGGTACGAGCAGTACTTC. The full variable domain, with the rest looked up from reference TRBV18 and TRBJ2-7, is NAGVMQNPRHLVRRRGQEARLRCSPMKGHSHVYWYRQLPEEGLKFMVYLQKENIIDESGMPKERFSAEFPKEGPSILRIQQVVRGDSAAYFCASSPGGRYEQYFGPGTRLTVT.

This chain uses TRBV28 with TRBJ1-2, with TRBD1 matching 7 bases. This CDR3 is 14 amino acids long. The germline gives CDR1 MDHEN, CDR2 SYDVKM. The V segment lost 5 bases and the J segment 4 bases; nucleotides outside the gene matches: 7. The CDR3 DNA is TGTGCCAGCAGTCTCGCGAGGACAGGCTATGGCTACACCTTC. It specifies CASSLARTGYGYTF.

Only a few counts were recorded for this clone. As DNA, the CDR3 is TGCAGTGCGGAGTGGGCTTTCTTT. Protein: CSAEWAFF. V is TRBV20-1 and J is TRBJ1-1; D is unresolved. CDR1 and CDR2 from the germline V gene are DFQATT and SNEGSKA (reference sequence). Deletions cut 6 bases from V and 11 bases from J, with 7 bases between. CDR3 size: 8 residues.

This clone was seen a few times. The CDR3 sequence is CASRATTGLPGNTIYF. CDR3 sequence (DNA): TGTGCCAGCAGGGCCACTACAGGGTTGCCCGGAAACACCATATATTTT. The rearrangement uses TRBV2 and TRBJ1-3; perhaps TRBD1 as D (6 bases). Germline CDR1 is SNHLY and CDR2 is FYNNEI. The V end was cut by 6 bases, the J end by 4 bases, with 19 bases between. The CDR3 extends over 16 amino acids.

The V call is TRBV9, the J call TRBJ1-2; D unclear. This CDR3 region has 14 residues. Germline CDR1 is SGDLS and CDR2 is YYNGEE. V was clipped by 2 bases and J by 0 bases, with 8 bases between them. CDR3 sequence: CASSVTPTNYGYTF. The CDR3 coding sequence is TGTGCCAGCAGCGTTACTCCTACTAACTATGGCTACACCTTC.

The chain links TRBV5-4 to TRBJ2-2; 10 positions match TRBD2. CDR3 length: 16 amino acids. V shed 2 bases and J 4 bases; nucleotides not matched to a gene: 5. Germline V gene data show CDR1 as SGHNT and CDR2 as YYREEE (reference sequence). Written as DNA, the CDR3 is TGTGCCAGCAGCTTCGGGACTAGCGCTGGCACCGGGGAGCTGTTTTTT. Residues: CASSFGTSAGTGELFF.

V is TRBV7-3 and J is TRBJ1-1; 10 nucleotides align to TRBD1. The trim removed 1 base at V and 3 bases at J, leaving 11 bases unmatched. CDR3 size: 18 residues. Germline V CDR1 and CDR2: SGHTA, FQGTGA. The CDR3 reads CASSLNPTGGALDTEAFF. The CDR3 DNA follows: TGTGCCAGCAGCTTAAACCCGACAGGGGGCGCGTTAGACACTGAAGCTTTCTTT. Filled out from reference TRBV7-3 and TRBJ1-1, the complete variable domain reads GAGVSQTPSNKVTEKGKYVELRCDPISGHTALYWYRQSLGQGPEFLIYFQGTGAADDSGLPNDRFFAVRPEGSVSTLKIQRTERGDSAVYLCASSLNPTGGALDTEAFFGQGTRLTVV.

The V call is TRBV19, the J call TRBJ2-5; 8 nucleotides line up with TRBD1. Germline V gene lookup returns CDR1 LNHDA and CDR2 SQIVND (reference sequence). Trimming cost V 6 bases and J 2 bases; bases outside gene matches: 11. The CDR3 is made up of 16 amino acids. The CDR3 DNA sequence: TGTGCCAGTAGACCCCGACAGGGGTGGCCACAAGAGACCCAGTACTTC. Amino acids: CASRPRQGWPQETQYF.

The chain joins TRBV19 to TRBJ1-1; possible D gene TRBD1, 6 bases. This CDR3 has 15 amino acids. V was pared by 8 bases and J by 3 bases, with 19 bases between. Germline CDR1 is LNHDA and CDR2 is SQIVND (reference sequence). DNA for the CDR3: TGTGCCAGTTGGGATACAGGGTTAACCGACACTGAAGCTTTCTTT. Protein product: CASWDTGLTDTEAFF.

To note about this clone: The same CDR3 can be traced to other DNA sequences in this sample. The chain joins TRBV4-1 to TRBJ2-2; D call uncertain. CDR1 MGHRA and CDR2 YSYEKL come from the germline V gene. This CDR3 spans 14 amino acids. V was pared by 0 bases and J by 4 bases, with 6 bases between. The CDR3 nucleotides read TGCGCCAGCAGCCAAGATCGGAGCACCGGGGAGCTGTTTTTT. This translates into CASSQDRSTGELFF.

With respect to this clone: Distinct nucleotide sequences in the sample also encode this CDR3. This chain joins TRBV6-5 and TRBJ2-5, with 7 positions matching TRBD1. The CDR3 is 14 amino acids. With 6 bases clipped from V and 5 bases from J, the junction kept 9 bases outside the gene matches. Germline V gives CDR1 MNHEY, CDR2 SVGAGI. The CDR3 here is CASSLTGAGETQYF. The CDR3 DNA reads TGTGCCAGCAGCCTAACAGGGGCCGGGGAGACCCAGTACTTC.

The chain links TRBV7-2 to TRBJ1-3; 7 bases fit TRBD1. Germline CDR1 is SGHTA and CDR2 is FQGNSA. Losses at the gene ends were 2 bases for V and 3 bases for J; bases not matched to a gene: 7. CDR3 length: 16 residues. CDR3: CASSLSPGGGGNTIYF. The CDR3 nucleotides are TGTGCCAGCAGCTTAAGTCCAGGGGGAGGTGGAAACACCATATATTTT.

The rearrangement links TRBV13 to TRBJ2-5, with 7 nucleotides matching TRBD2. There are 15 residues in the CDR3. Germline lookup yields CDR1 PRHDT and CDR2 FYEKMQ (reference sequence). J gave up 4 bases and V 5 bases, and 10 bases lay outside the gene matches. In nucleotides, the CDR3 is TGTGCCAGCAGCAGCTATGGGACGGGAGGAGAGACCCAGTACTTC. Its protein product is CASSSYGTGGETQYF.

V and J are TRBV7-9 and TRBJ1-2, with 10 nucleotides matching TRBD1. The CDR3 consists of 16 residues. Germline lookup yields CDR1 SEHNR and CDR2 FQNEAQ (reference sequence). The V segment lost 4 bases and the J segment 2 bases; nucleotides outside the gene matches: 7. The DNA of the CDR3 is TGTGCCAGCAGCTCGTTGACAGGGGGCATGAACTATGGCTACACCTTC. Its protein is CASSSLTGGMNYGYTF.

The chain carries TRBV28 and TRBJ1-5; D is ambiguous. V was shortened by 2 bases and J by 7 bases, with 15 bases between the two germline ends. This CDR3 has 15 residues. Germline V gene lookup returns CDR1 MDHEN and CDR2 SYDVKM. CDR3 sequence reads: CASSLDWVRGQPQHF. CDR3 DNA sequence: TGTGCCAGCAGTTTAGACTGGGTGCGAGGCCAGCCCCAGCATTTT.